A selection of T cell receptor beta chains follows, all from one sample in a study of shared clonotypes between healthy human individuals. Data came from immunoSEQ multiplex PCR; TCRdb stores just in-frame clones and leaves some out. The sample carries millions of clones, roughly nine tenths recorded once. The sample was naive CD4+ T cells sorted from blood. The source of these receptors is a man younger than 35 in good health. Each CDR3 is given with its conserved first and last residue. Fields, in order: CDR3 protein, CDR3 DNA, clone size, CDR3 length, J gene, D gene, V gene. The D gene is left open where the match is weak. Size tells how often a clone was seen (once, few, many) or the class of an expanded clone, and some rows leave it out.

CDR3aa: CASSKDRVTGELFF
CDR3nt: TGTGCCAGTAGTAAAGACAGGGTTACCGGGGAGCTGTTTTTT
abundance: NA
len: 14
j_gene: TRBJ2-2
d_gene: TRBD1
v_gene: TRBV19

CDR3aa: CASSYRGYNSPLHF
CDR3nt: TGTGCCAGCAGTTACCGGGGGTATAATTCACCCCTCCACTTT
abundance: once
len: 14
j_gene: TRBJ1-6
d_gene: NA
v_gene: TRBV6-5

CDR3aa: CAWSVGQGHSGANVLTF
CDR3nt: TGTGCCTGGAGTGTGGGACAGGGGCACTCTGGGGCCAACGTCCTGACTTTC
abundance: NA
len: 17
j_gene: TRBJ2-6
d_gene: TRBD1
v_gene: TRBV30

CDR3aa: CASTQGGRNNQPQHF
CDR3nt: TGTGCCAGCACCCAAGGCGGACGGAACAATCAGCCCCAGCATTTT
abundance: NA
len: 15
j_gene: TRBJ1-5
d_gene: NA
v_gene: TRBV28

CDR3aa: CAISAGGTATNEKLFF
CDR3nt: TGTGCCATCTCTGCCGGCGGAACTGCAACTAATGAAAAACTGTTTTTT
abundance: NA
len: 16
j_gene: TRBJ1-4
d_gene: NA
v_gene: TRBV10-3

CDR3aa: CASSRDRATDTQYF
CDR3nt: TGTGCCAGCAGCCGGGACCGGGCCACAGATACGCAGTATTTT
abundance: NA
len: 14
j_gene: TRBJ2-3
d_gene: NA
v_gene: TRBV11-2

CDR3aa: CASSQEETSGAYEQYF
CDR3nt: TGCGCCAGCAGCCAAGAGGAGACTAGCGGGGCCTACGAGCAGTACTTC
abundance: NA
len: 16
j_gene: TRBJ2-7
d_gene: TRBD2
v_gene: TRBV4-1

CDR3aa: CASSLVGGTSYEQYF
CDR3nt: TGCGCCAGCAGCTTGGTCGGGGGAACCTCCTACGAGCAGTACTTC
abundance: NA
len: 15
j_gene: TRBJ2-7
d_gene: NA
v_gene: TRBV5-1

CDR3aa: CASGWTGGRGKLFF
CDR3nt: TGTGCCAGTGGATGGACAGGGGGGAGAGGAAAACTGTTTTTT
abundance: once
len: 14
j_gene: TRBJ1-4
d_gene: TRBD1
v_gene: TRBV19

CDR3aa: CASSSGRTSGRGEQFF
CDR3nt: TGTGCCAGCAGCTCCGGACGGACTAGCGGGAGGGGTGAGCAGTTCTTC
abundance: NA
len: 16
j_gene: TRBJ2-1
d_gene: TRBD2
v_gene: TRBV7-2

CDR3aa: CASSLGPAGAGELFF
CDR3nt: TGCGCCAGCAGCTTGGGCCCGGCAGGGGCCGGGGAGCTGTTTTTT
abundance: once
len: 15
j_gene: TRBJ2-2
d_gene: NA
v_gene: TRBV5-1

CDR3aa: CASLTATGTSYEQYF
CDR3nt: TGTGCCAGCCTGACGGCGACAGGGACTTCCTACGAGCAGTACTTC
abundance: NA
len: 15
j_gene: TRBJ2-7
d_gene: NA
v_gene: TRBV27

CDR3aa: CASSLLSSYEQYF
CDR3nt: TGCGCCAGCAGCTTGTTGAGCTCCTACGAGCAGTACTTC
abundance: NA
len: 13
j_gene: TRBJ2-7
d_gene: NA
v_gene: TRBV5-1

CDR3aa: CASSFGKSYEQYF
CDR3nt: TGTGCCAGCAGTTTCGGGAAATCCTACGAGCAGTACTTC
abundance: NA
len: 13
j_gene: TRBJ2-7
d_gene: NA
v_gene: TRBV27

CDR3aa: CASILGDRGSEKLFF
CDR3nt: TGTGCTAGCATCCTCGGAGACAGGGGGAGTGAAAAACTGTTTTTT
abundance: NA
len: 15
j_gene: TRBJ1-4
d_gene: TRBD1
v_gene: TRBV7-7

CDR3aa: CASSPGQGARSF
CDR3nt: TGTGCCAGCAGCCCCGGACAGGGGGCCCGGTCGTTT
abundance: NA
len: 12
j_gene: TRBJ1-1
d_gene: TRBD1
v_gene: TRBV6-5

CDR3aa: CASRRQYGETQYF
CDR3nt: TGTGCCAGCCGTAGACAGTATGGAGAGACCCAGTACTTC
abundance: NA
len: 13
j_gene: TRBJ2-5
d_gene: NA
v_gene: TRBV2

CDR3aa: CASSGGTGVNQPQHF
CDR3nt: TGTGCCAGCAGCGGGGGGACAGGCGTTAATCAGCCCCAGCATTTT
abundance: NA
len: 15
j_gene: TRBJ1-5
d_gene: TRBD1
v_gene: TRBV6-1

CDR3aa: CASKGQTNTEAFF
CDR3nt: TGTGCCAGCAAGGGACAGACGAACACTGAAGCTTTCTTT
abundance: NA
len: 13
j_gene: TRBJ1-1
d_gene: TRBD1
v_gene: TRBV6-1

CDR3aa: CASSETSGRPYEQYF
CDR3nt: TGTGCCAGCAGTGAAACTAGCGGGAGACCCTACGAGCAGTACTTC
abundance: NA
len: 15
j_gene: TRBJ2-7
d_gene: TRBD2
v_gene: TRBV25-1

CDR3aa: CASSLGPVSMGRQPQHF
CDR3nt: TGTGCCAGCAGCTTGGGACCGGTTTCCATGGGCCGTCAGCCCCAGCATTTT
abundance: NA
len: 17
j_gene: TRBJ1-5
d_gene: NA
v_gene: TRBV5-6

CDR3aa: CASAAGETQYF
CDR3nt: TGTGCCTCAGCGGCAGGCGAGACCCAGTACTTC
abundance: NA
len: 11
j_gene: TRBJ2-5
d_gene: NA
v_gene: TRBV14

CDR3aa: CATTLTRDGSYEQYF
CDR3nt: TGTGCCACCACTTTGACGCGTGACGGCTCCTACGAGCAGTACTTC
abundance: once
len: 15
j_gene: TRBJ2-7
d_gene: NA
v_gene: TRBV6-5

CDR3aa: CARSQGQGAISTDTQYF
CDR3nt: TGTGCCAGAAGCCAAGGTCAGGGGGCGATAAGCACAGATACGCAGTATTTT
abundance: NA
len: 17
j_gene: TRBJ2-3
d_gene: NA
v_gene: TRBV7-5

CDR3aa: CASSDGGSTDTQYF
CDR3nt: TGTGCCAGCAGTGACGGGGGTTCCACAGATACGCAGTATTTT
abundance: NA
len: 14
j_gene: TRBJ2-3
d_gene: NA
v_gene: TRBV6-1

CDR3aa: CASSVGGSGGHQETQYF
CDR3nt: TGTGCCAGCAGCGTAGGAGGGAGCGGGGGGCACCAAGAGACCCAGTACTTC
abundance: NA
len: 17
j_gene: TRBJ2-5
d_gene: TRBD2
v_gene: TRBV9

CDR3aa: CASSLLREWGGRETQYF
CDR3nt: TGCGCCAGCAGCTTGTTACGGGAGTGGGGCGGGCGAGAGACCCAGTACTTC
abundance: NA
len: 17
j_gene: TRBJ2-5
d_gene: NA
v_gene: TRBV5-1

CDR3aa: CASSQSGGDGYTF
CDR3nt: TGTGCCAGCAGCCAGTCAGGGGGCGATGGCTACACCTTC
abundance: few
len: 13
j_gene: TRBJ1-2
d_gene: TRBD1
v_gene: TRBV7-2

CDR3aa: CAWSGGQGLEQFF
CDR3nt: TGTGCCTGGAGTGGGGGACAGGGCCTTGAGCAGTTCTTC
abundance: NA
len: 13
j_gene: TRBJ2-1
d_gene: TRBD1
v_gene: TRBV30

CDR3aa: CSVDGADGQYF
CDR3nt: TGCAGCGTTGATGGGGCAGACGGGCAGTACTTC
abundance: NA
len: 11
j_gene: TRBJ2-7
d_gene: NA
v_gene: TRBV29-1